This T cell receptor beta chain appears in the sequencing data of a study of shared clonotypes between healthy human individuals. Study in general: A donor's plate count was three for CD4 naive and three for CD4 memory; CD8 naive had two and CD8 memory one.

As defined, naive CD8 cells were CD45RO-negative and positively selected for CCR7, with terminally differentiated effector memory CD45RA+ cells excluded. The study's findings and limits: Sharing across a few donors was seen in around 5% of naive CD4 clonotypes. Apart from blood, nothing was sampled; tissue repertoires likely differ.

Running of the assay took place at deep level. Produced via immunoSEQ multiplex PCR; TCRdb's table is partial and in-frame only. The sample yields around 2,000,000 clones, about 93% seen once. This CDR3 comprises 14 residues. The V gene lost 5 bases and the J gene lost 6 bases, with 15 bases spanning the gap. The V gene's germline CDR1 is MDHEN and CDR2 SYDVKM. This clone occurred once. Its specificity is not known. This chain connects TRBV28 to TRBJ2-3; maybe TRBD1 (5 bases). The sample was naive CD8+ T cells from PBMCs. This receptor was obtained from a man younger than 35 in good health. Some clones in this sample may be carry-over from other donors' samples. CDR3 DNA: TGTGCCAGCAGTCTAGGTTCAGGGCGGGATACGCAGTATTTT. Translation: CASSLGSGRDTQYF.